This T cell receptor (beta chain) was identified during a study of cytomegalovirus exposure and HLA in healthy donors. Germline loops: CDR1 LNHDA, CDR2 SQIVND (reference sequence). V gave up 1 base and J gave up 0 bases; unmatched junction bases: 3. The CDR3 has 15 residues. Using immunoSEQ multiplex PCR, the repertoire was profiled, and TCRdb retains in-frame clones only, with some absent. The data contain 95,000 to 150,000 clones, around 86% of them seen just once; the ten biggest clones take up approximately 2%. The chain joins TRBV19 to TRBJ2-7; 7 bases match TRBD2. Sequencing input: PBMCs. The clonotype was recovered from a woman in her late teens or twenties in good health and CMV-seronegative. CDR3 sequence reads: CASSIAAGISYEQYF. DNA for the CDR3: TGTGCCAGTAGTATAGCAGCGGGGATCTCCTACGAGCAGTACTTC.